The 2 T cell receptor beta chains in this list originate from one sample, sequenced in a study of blood T cell repertoires in COVID-19. Sequencing was performed with immunoSEQ multiplex PCR; in TCRdb, only in-frame clones are kept and a portion is missing. This table holds 200,000 or so clones, about 80% found once. The sequencing sample was made of peripheral blood. The source of these receptors is a woman aged 25 to 39 who had recovered from COVID-19.

The rearrangement links TRBV27 to TRBJ1-2; possibly TRBD1 for D (5 bases). The CDR3 has 13 amino acids. Germline V CDR1 and CDR2: MNHEY, SMNVEV (reference sequence). Between the trimmed V and J ends, which lost 4 bases and 2 bases, there was a span of 8 bases. For the CDR3, the DNA is TGTGCCAGCAGTTCGGGACTGAACTATGGCTACACCTTC. This gives the protein CASSSGLNYGYTF.

The chain joins TRBV19 to TRBJ2-1; TRBD2 might be the D (6 bases). CDR1 and CDR2 (germline): LNHDA, SQIVND (reference sequence). CDR3 length equals 15 residues. The V end was cut by 3 bases, the J end by 7 bases, with 16 bases between. The CDR3, as DNA: TGTGCCAGTAGTATCCCATATGGGGGGACGAATGAGCAGTTCTTC. As protein: CASSIPYGGTNEQFF.